This T cell receptor beta chain stems from a study of blood T cell repertoires in COVID-19 (dated by TCRdb to 2018 to 2020). Describing the broader study: The collaborator samples originated in the United States, Italy and Spain and spanned the acute and convalescent phases of COVID-19. The repertoires were made available in a free public database intended to serve as a resource for research on the immune response to SARS-CoV-2. Where available, HLA class I and class II types were taken from metadata supplied by the sample provider and were not determined by assay-based typing. The dataset comprised deeply sampled blood TCRbeta repertoires from subjects exposed to, actively infected with, or recovered from COVID-19. The material from the prospective study consisted of cDNA or gDNA derived from T cells, B-cell-depleted T cells, or PBMCs. The samples were drawn from two sources: the first 160 participants of the ongoing ImmuneRACE study, and 1,000 to 1,500 subjects contributed by 6 global collaborators. Nearly every sample came with metadata listing a de-identified subject ID, COVID-19 status, age in years and sex.

Points on this clone: What antigen it recognizes has not been identified. Per-base quality was not reported, and no clone a single base away is much larger than it. Other DNA sequences of this sample code for an identical CDR3.

CDR3 length: 14 amino acids, cysteine to phenylalanine. The DNA shown is the 42-base CDR3, in frame from base 1. V trim: 6 bases; J trim: 2 bases; unmatched bases: 5. The germline V gene (reference sequence) sets CDR1 to PRHDT and CDR2 to FYEKMQ. One collaborating source in Seattle enrolled patients during active infection and followed them longitudinally through the course of disease. Whole blood was collected in K2EDTA tubes by collaborating institutions according to the institutions' own protocols. For TCRbeta analysis, collaborator samples were shipped as frozen whole blood, as isolated PBMCs, or as DNA extracted from either sample type. The research as a whole found: The quantity of clinical and demographic metadata differed by source and by participant and was supplied without curation.

The immunoSEQ Assay, a bias-controlled multiplex PCR, was used to amplify TCRbeta CDR3 regions from genomic DNA. The authors' pipeline ran thus. Within the assay, amplification of reference gene primers was used to estimate how many nucleated cells each sample contained. Sequence reads were collapsed and filtered to measure the absolute abundance of every unique TCRbeta CDR3 rearrangement. For each sample, productive Simpson clonality was calculated as the square root of Simpson's diversity index over productive rearrangements. This is the immuneACCESS table as TCRdb keeps it, with only in-frame sequences that have V and J called. A part of the clones is gone; compared with another copy, unresolved V genes explain less than half, and the rest is unexplained. V and J calls and clone size are those listed in that table; D and trimming were worked out from the DNA. Counted in this sample were nearly 350,000 clones; around 86% of them appeared once. Just under 6.5% of the sample goes to the ten largest clones.

The source of this sequence is a woman aged 45-65 years with COVID-19, enrolled during active disease. The rearranged chain carries TRBV13 and TRBJ1-2; 8 central bases correspond to TRBD1. Specimen: peripheral blood. CDR3 protein: CASRPGQGNYGYTF. In nucleotide form, the sequence is TGTGCCAGCAGGCCTGGACAGGGAAACTATGGCTACACCTTC.